These 2 T cell receptor beta chains came from one sample sequenced in a study of monozygotic twins with inflammatory bowel disease. TCRdb reprocessed the 5' RACE reads and reports one entry per CDR3 protein, with no DNA. The record lists around 380,000 distinct CDR3 sequences, of which the ten most abundant hold more than 2%. Sequenced input: blood. These receptors were obtained from a human donor with ulcerative colitis or Crohn's disease, or a healthy co-twin of an affected twin (not recorded which).

The rearrangement links TRBV3-1 to TRBJ1-1; without DNA, the TCRdb call of TRBD1 cannot be checked. This CDR3 spans 14 amino acids. Per the germline V gene, CDR1 is LGHDT and CDR2 is YNNKEL (reference sequence). The CDR3 here is CASSHKGTNTEAFF.

The V call is TRBV27, the J call TRBJ1-1. Germline V gives CDR1 MNHEY, CDR2 SMNVEV (reference sequence). The CDR3 extends over 14 amino acids. CDR3 sequence: CASSLRGFGTEAFF.